Shown below are 23 T cell receptor beta chains from a single sample sequenced in a study of identical twins. TCRdb itself ran the 5' RACE reads through MiXCR, one entry per CDR3 protein. The table records around 690,000 distinct CDR3 sequences, less than 25% of them present only once. These same data were also listed under a study on T cells expressing NK-cell markers.

The material sequenced was PBMCs. All receptors come from a woman younger than 30 in good health.

V is TRBV20-1 and J is TRBJ2-3, with 10 bases identical to TRBD2. The CDR3 extends over 15 amino acids. Germline V CDR1 and CDR2: DFQATT, SNEGSKA (reference sequence). V shed 2 bases, J shed 2 bases, and the junction held 4 bases outside the gene matches. CDR3 coding DNA: TGCAGTGCTAGAACTAGCGGGGCGATCACAGATACGCAGTATTTT. It translates to CSARTSGAITDTQYF.

This clonotype has just a few counts. This chain links TRBV12-3 or TRBV12-4 with TRBJ1-1; D unclear. This CDR3 is built from 13 residues. V lost 6 bases and J lost 1, with 9 bases in between. The CDR3 loop is CASRPGGNTEAFF. CDR3 bases: TGTGCCAGCAGACCGGGTGGGAACACTGAAGCTTTCTTT.

Worth noting for this clonotype: A much larger clone differs by one base, so this may be a read error. The chain links TRBV5-1 to TRBJ2-3; 9 nucleotides line up with TRBD1. The V gene's germline CDR1 is SGHRS and CDR2 YFSETQ. V was pared by 5 bases and J by 3 bases, with 4 bases of the junction left unmatched. The CDR3 is 14 residues long. The CDR3 nucleotides are TGCGCCAGCAGGACCGGGACAGGGACAGATACGCAGTATTTT. Amino acids: CASRTGTGTDTQYF.

The chain recombines TRBV7-2 with TRBJ1-6; weak D call: TRBD1 (5 bases). V lost 2 bases and J lost 10, with 12 bases in between. CDR1 and CDR2 from the germline V gene are SGHTA and FQGNSA. The CDR3 loop spans 14 amino acids. CDR3 coding DNA: TGTGCCAGCAGCTTAAGCTCGACAGACTCACCCCTCCACTTT. It translates to CASSLSSTDSPLHF.

This chain uses TRBV9 with TRBJ2-7; the match to TRBD1 covers 9 bases. CDR1 SGDLS and CDR2 YYNGEE come from the germline V gene. Germline trimming cut 4 bases from V and 5 bases from J; bases unmatched to any gene: 7. The length of the CDR3 is 14 residues. CDR3 nucleotides: TGTGCCAGCAGCTCAGGGGACAGGGCCAACGAGCAGTACTTC. Its protein is CASSSGDRANEQYF.

V is TRBV12-3 or TRBV12-4 and J is TRBJ2-3, with D perhaps being TRBD1 or TRBD2 (5 bases each). The V and J ends lost 2 bases and 2 bases respectively, with 17 bases between them. CDR3 length: 17 amino acids. CDR3 residues: CASSLYGTRAFTDTQYF. The CDR3 DNA is TGTGCCAGCAGTTTATATGGGACGAGGGCTTTCACAGATACGCAGTATTTT.

This clonotype was counted a few times. The genes are TRBV15 and TRBJ1-2, with unresolved D. V lost 0 bases to trimming and J lost 4 bases, with 12 bases between them. This CDR3 spans 15 amino acids. Germline values: CDR1 LNHNV, CDR2 YYDKDF (reference sequence). The CDR3 is CATSRDPRASYGYTF. The CDR3 DNA is TGTGCCACCAGCAGAGATCCGCGGGCGAGCTATGGCTACACCTTC.

This clonotype occurred a few times. The V gene is TRBV5-1, the J gene TRBJ2-1; D is undetermined. This CDR3 has 15 amino acids. Germline CDR1 is SGHRS and CDR2 is YFSETQ. The V gene lost 5 bases and the J gene lost 0 bases, with 12 bases spanning the gap. The CDR3 here is CASRPTGASYNEQFF. The DNA for the CDR3 is TGCGCCAGCAGGCCCACGGGTGCCTCCTACAATGAGCAGTTCTTC.

This clonotype was counted a few times. This chain connects TRBV4-3 to TRBJ2-7; a weak D match, TRBD1 (6 bases). The CDR3 runs to 16 residues. V dropped 0 bases and J dropped 7 bases, with 19 bases sitting between them. The germline CDR1 and CDR2 sequences are LGHNA and YSLEER. CDR3 DNA: TGCGCCAGCAGCCAAGATGAACAGGGATTATCGAGTGAGCAGTACTTC. This sequence encodes CASSQDEQGLSSEQYF.

This clonotype has only a few counts. This chain joins TRBV25-1 and TRBJ1-1, with D unclear. The V end lost 5 bases, the J end lost 1 base, and 14 bases lay between the germline ends. Germline V gene lookup returns CDR1 MGHDK and CDR2 SYGVNS. There are 15 residues in the CDR3. CDR3 nucleotides: TGTGCCAGCAGTACCCCTCTAGACGGGAACACTGAAGCTTTCTTT. It specifies CASSTPLDGNTEAFF.

CDR3: CASSLAAREIYEQYF. The CDR3 coding sequence is TGTGCCAGCAGTTTAGCGGCCCGCGAAATCTACGAGCAGTACTTC. This sequence joins TRBV12-3 or TRBV12-4 and TRBJ2-7; D gene unclear. Trimming took off 0 bases at V and 3 bases at J, with 12 bases between the two ends. This CDR3 region has 15 residues.

At least ten counts were recorded for this clonotype. The chain joins TRBV6-1 to TRBJ2-3; 9 nucleotides match TRBD1. Trimming took 1 base from V and 4 from J; bases not matched to a gene: 3. The germline V gene encodes CDR1 MNHNS and CDR2 SASEGT. CDR3 length equals 15 residues. The CDR3 here is CASSEETGGADTQYF. Here the CDR3 DNA reads TGTGCCAGCAGTGAAGAAACAGGGGGCGCAGATACGCAGTATTTT.

At least ten counts were recorded for this clonotype. The rearrangement links TRBV3-1 to TRBJ1-3, with a weak D call TRBD1 (5 bases). The CDR3 length is 15 residues. Between the trimmed V and J ends, which lost 6 bases and 2 bases, there was a span of 14 bases. The germline gives CDR1 LGHDT, CDR2 YNNKEL (reference sequence). The chain's CDR3 is CASSYWGVAGNTIYF. Written as DNA, the CDR3 is TGTGCCAGCAGTTACTGGGGGGTAGCTGGAAACACCATATATTTT.

In this sample, this clonotype turned up many times. The chain joins TRBV20-1 to TRBJ2-3, with D possibly matching TRBD2 (6 bases). Germline assignment: CDR1 DFQATT and CDR2 SNEGSKA (reference sequence). This CDR3 contains 14 residues. V was cut by 0 bases and J by 2 bases, with 9 bases left in between. The CDR3 spells CSARDRRDTDTQYF. The DNA for the CDR3 is TGCAGTGCTAGAGACAGGAGGGACACAGATACGCAGTATTTT.

This chain links TRBV12-3 or TRBV12-4 with TRBJ2-7; possible D gene TRBD2, 5 bases. Trimming cost V 5 bases and J 2 bases, with 22 bases left between them. The CDR3 spans 17 residues. Here the CDR3 DNA reads TGTGCCAGCAGTCCCAGCCTCAGGAGGCACGACGCCTACGAGCAGTACTTC. Its translation: CASSPSLRRHDAYEQYF.

In this sample, this clonotype turned up a few times. The rearrangement uses TRBV29-1 and TRBJ1-2; D uncertain. Per germline, CDR1 SQVTM and CDR2 ANQGSEA. The CDR3 loop spans 9 amino acids. The V end lost 7 bases, the J end lost 3 bases, and 3 bases lay between the germline ends. This CDR3 is CSGDYGYTF. The CDR3 nucleotides read TGCAGCGGAGACTATGGCTACACCTTC. Supplemented by reference TRBV29-1 and TRBJ1-2, the full variable domain reads SAVISQKPSRDICQRGTSLTIQCQVDSQVTMMFWYRQQPGQSLTLIATANQGSEATYESGFVIDKFPISRPNLTFSTLTVSNMSPEDSSIYLCSGDYGYTFGSGTRLTVV.

This clonotype was counted only a few times. The V call is TRBV20-1, the J call TRBJ1-2; 7 bases fit TRBD1. Germline V gene data show CDR1 as DFQATT and CDR2 as SNEGSKA (reference sequence). J was trimmed by 7 bases and V by 6 bases; bases with no gene match: 11. The CDR3 consists of 13 residues. CDR3 sequence (DNA): TGCAGTGCAAGGGGGCAACAGGGCGGTGGCTACACCTTC. Protein product: CSARGQQGGGYTF.

A few counts support this clonotype. V usage is TRBV9 and J usage is TRBJ1-2; D not resolved. Trimming took off 4 bases at V and 8 bases at J, with 21 bases between the two ends. CDR3 length: 15 amino acids. The germline CDR1 and CDR2 sequences are SGDLS and YYNGEE. The CDR3 coding sequence is TGTGCCAGCAGCAACATGGGTGGCAGATCGGACGGCTACACCTTC. It encodes CASSNMGGRSDGYTF.

Concerning this clonotype itself: One base away lies a much larger clone, so this may be a sequencing read error. CDR3 bases: TGTGCCAGCAGTGACTCTAGCGGGGGGCCAGATACGCAGTATTTT. This translates into CASSDSSGGPDTQYF. J is TRBJ2-3 and V is TRBV6-4, with 10 nucleotides matching TRBD2. Germline CDR1 reads MRHNA; CDR2 reads SNTAGT. V lost 0 bases and J lost 4; bases outside the gene matches: 1. CDR3 length: 15 residues.

This clonotype was observed a few times. The chain couples TRBV9 to TRBJ2-5; D remains unclear. CDR1 and CDR2 from the germline V gene are SGDLS and YYNGEE. This CDR3 comprises 14 residues. With 0 bases removed from V and 2 bases from J, the gap between germline ends came to 8 bases. The CDR3 nucleotides read TGTGCCAGCAGCGTAGACGGAGCGCAAGAGACCCAGTACTTC. Translating gives CASSVDGAQETQYF. The variable domain in full, completed from reference TRBV9 and TRBJ2-5, reads DSGVTQTPKHLITATGQRVTLRCSPRSGDLSVYWYQQSLDQGLQFLIQYYNGEERAKGNILERFSAQQFPDLHSELNLSSLELGDSALYFCASSVDGAQETQYFGPGTRLLVL.

This sequence joins TRBV12-3 or TRBV12-4 and TRBJ2-1; tentatively, D is TRBD1 (5 bases). Trimming cost V 3 bases and J 0 bases, with 15 bases left between them. CDR3 length: 17 residues. The CDR3 here is CASSFPLDSSSYNEQFF. The CDR3 region has the DNA TGTGCCAGCAGTTTCCCGCTTGACAGCAGCTCCTACAATGAGCAGTTCTTC.

The chain recombines TRBV5-1 with TRBJ2-1, with D uncertain. V lost 1 base and J 0 bases, leaving 11 bases between the germline ends. Germline lookup yields CDR1 SGHRS and CDR2 YFSETQ. The CDR3 covers 16 residues. CDR3 in DNA: TGCGCCAGCAGCTTGTACAATAAGGCCTCCTACAATGAGCAGTTCTTC. Its protein is CASSLYNKASYNEQFF.

This clonotype was counted at least ten times. V is TRBV29-1 and J is TRBJ2-7; TRBD1 is a possible D gene (6 bases). The CDR3 totals 13 residues. CDR1 and CDR2 (germline): SQVTM, ANQGSEA. V lost 4 bases and J lost 5, with 15 bases in between. In DNA, the CDR3 is TGCAGCGTTGCCCTACAGGGAGACAACGAGCAGTACTTC. Its translation is CSVALQGDNEQYF.